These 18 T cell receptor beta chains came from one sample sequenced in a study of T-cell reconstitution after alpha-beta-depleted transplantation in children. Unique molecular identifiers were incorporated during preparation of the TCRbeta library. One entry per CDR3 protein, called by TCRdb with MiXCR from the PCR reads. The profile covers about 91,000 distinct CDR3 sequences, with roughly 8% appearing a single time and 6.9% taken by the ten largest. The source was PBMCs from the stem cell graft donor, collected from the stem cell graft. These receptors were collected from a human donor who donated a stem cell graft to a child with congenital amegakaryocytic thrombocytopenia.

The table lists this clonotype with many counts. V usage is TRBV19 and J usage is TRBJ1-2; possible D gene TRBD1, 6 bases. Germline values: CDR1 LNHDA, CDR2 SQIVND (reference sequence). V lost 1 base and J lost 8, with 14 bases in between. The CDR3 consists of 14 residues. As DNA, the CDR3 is TGTGCCAGTAGTATAGGCCGGGACATAGACGGCTACACCTTC. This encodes CASSIGRDIDGYTF.

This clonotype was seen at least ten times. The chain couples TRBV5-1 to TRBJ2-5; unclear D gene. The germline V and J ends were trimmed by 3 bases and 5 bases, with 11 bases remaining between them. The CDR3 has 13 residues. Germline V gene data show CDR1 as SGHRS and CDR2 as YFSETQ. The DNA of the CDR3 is TGCGCCAGCAGCTCTCAAATGGGGGAGACCCAGTACTTC. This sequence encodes CASSSQMGETQYF.

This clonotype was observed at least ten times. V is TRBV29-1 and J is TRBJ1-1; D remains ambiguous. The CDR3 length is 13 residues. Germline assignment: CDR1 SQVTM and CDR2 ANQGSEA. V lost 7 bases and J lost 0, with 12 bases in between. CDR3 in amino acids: CSASKVLNTEAFF. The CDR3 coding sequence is TGCAGCGCCAGTAAAGTCCTGAACACTGAAGCTTTCTTT.

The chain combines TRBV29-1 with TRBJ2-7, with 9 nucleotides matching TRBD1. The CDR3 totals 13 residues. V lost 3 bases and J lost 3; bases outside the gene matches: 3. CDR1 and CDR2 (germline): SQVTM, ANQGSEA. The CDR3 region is CSVERQGDYEQYF. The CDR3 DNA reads TGCAGCGTTGAGCGACAGGGGGACTACGAGCAGTACTTC.

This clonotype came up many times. CDR3: CASTLNGLTHEQYF. CDR3 nucleotide sequence: TGTGCCAGCACCCTCAACGGGCTAACTCACGAGCAGTACTTC. The chain employs TRBV28 and TRBJ2-7; D unresolved. The V and J ends lost 7 bases and 5 bases respectively, with 18 bases between them. CDR3 length equals 14 residues. From germline, CDR1 is MDHEN and CDR2 SYDVKM.

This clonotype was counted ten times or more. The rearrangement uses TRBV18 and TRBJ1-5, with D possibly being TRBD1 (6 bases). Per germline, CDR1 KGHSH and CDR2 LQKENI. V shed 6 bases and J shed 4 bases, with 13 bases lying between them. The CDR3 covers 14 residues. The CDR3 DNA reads TGTGCCAGCTCCCTCGGGGGCCAGAATCAGCCCCAGCATTTT. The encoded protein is CASSLGGQNQPQHF.

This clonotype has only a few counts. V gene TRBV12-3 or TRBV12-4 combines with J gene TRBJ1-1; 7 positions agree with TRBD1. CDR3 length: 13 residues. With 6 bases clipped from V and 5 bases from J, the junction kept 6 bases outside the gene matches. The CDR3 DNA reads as TGTGCCAGCAGCCCCGACAGGGTAACTGAAGCTTTCTTT. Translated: CASSPDRVTEAFF.

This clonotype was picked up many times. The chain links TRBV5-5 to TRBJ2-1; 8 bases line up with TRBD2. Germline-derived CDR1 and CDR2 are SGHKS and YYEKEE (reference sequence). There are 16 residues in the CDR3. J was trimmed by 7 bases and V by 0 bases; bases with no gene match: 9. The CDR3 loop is CASSLGEREPWNEQFF. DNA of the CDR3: TGTGCCAGCAGCTTGGGGGAGCGGGAGCCTTGGAATGAGCAGTTCTTC.

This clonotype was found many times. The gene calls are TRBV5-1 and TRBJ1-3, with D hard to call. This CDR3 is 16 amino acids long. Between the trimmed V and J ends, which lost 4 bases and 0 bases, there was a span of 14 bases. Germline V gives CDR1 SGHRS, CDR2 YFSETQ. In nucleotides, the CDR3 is TGCGCCAGCAGCGCGACCTACTGGAGCTCTGGAAACACCATATATTTT. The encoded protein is CASSATYWSSGNTIYF. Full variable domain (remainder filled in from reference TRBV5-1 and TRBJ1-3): KAGVTQTPRYLIKTRGQQVTLSCSPISGHRSVSWYQQTPGQGLQFLFEYFSETQRNKGNFPGRFSGRQFSNSRSEMNVSTLELGDSALYLCASSATYWSSGNTIYFGEGSWLTVV.

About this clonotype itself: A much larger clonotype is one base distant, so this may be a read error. CDR3 in amino acids: CANSQSIGYEQYF. Here the CDR3 DNA reads TGTGCCAACAGCCAAAGCATAGGCTACGAGCAGTACTTC. The rearrangement links TRBV14 to TRBJ2-7, with no clear D. The CDR3 is 13 residues long. Germline V gives CDR1 SGHDN, CDR2 FVKESK.

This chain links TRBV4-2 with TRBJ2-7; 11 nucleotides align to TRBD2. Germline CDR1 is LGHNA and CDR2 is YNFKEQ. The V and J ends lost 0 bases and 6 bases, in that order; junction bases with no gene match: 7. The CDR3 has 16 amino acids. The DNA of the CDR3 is TGTGCCAGCAGCCAAGATTGGCTAGCGGGAGGAGGCGAGCAGTACTTC. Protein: CASSQDWLAGGGEQYF.

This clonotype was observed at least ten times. DNA of the CDR3: TGTGCCAGCAGCTCCGGCAGGGACGCAGATACGCAGTATTTT. Amino acid sequence: CASSSGRDADTQYF. The chain joins TRBV7-3 to TRBJ2-3, with D perhaps assigned TRBD1 or TRBD2 (5 bases each). The CDR3 length is 14 residues. Trimming left V 4 bases short and J 4 bases short, with 12 bases between. From germline, CDR1 is SGHTA and CDR2 FQGTGA. The full variable domain, its missing parts supplied by reference TRBV7-3 and TRBJ2-3, is GAGVSQTPSNKVTEKGKYVELRCDPISGHTALYWYRQSLGQGPEFLIYFQGTGAADDSGLPNDRFFAVRPEGSVSTLKIQRTERGDSAVYLCASSSGRDADTQYFGPGTRLTVL.

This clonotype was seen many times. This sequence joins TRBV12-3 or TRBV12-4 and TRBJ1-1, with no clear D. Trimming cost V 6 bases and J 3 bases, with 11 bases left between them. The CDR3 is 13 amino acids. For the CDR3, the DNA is TGTGCCAGCAGCTCCTCGCAGGACACTGAAGCTTTCTTT. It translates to CASSSSQDTEAFF.

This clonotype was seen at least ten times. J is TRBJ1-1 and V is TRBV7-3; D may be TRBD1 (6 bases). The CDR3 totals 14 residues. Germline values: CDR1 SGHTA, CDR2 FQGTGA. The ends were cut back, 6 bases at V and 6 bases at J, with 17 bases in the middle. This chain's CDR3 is CASRQSQGYPEAFF. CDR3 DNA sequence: TGTGCCAGCAGACAATCCCAGGGGTACCCTGAAGCTTTCTTT.

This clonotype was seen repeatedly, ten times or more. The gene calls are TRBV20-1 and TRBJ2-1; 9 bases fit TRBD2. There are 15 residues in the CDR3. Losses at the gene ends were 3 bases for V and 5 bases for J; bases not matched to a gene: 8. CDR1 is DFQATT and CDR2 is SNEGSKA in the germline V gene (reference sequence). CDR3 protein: CSARIPIAGDNEQFF. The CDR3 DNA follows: TGCAGTGCTAGGATCCCCATAGCGGGGGACAATGAGCAGTTCTTC.

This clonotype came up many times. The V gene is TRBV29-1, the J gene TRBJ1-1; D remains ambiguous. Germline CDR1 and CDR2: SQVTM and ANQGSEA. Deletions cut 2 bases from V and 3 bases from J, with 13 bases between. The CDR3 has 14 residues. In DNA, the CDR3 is TGCAGCGTTGAATGGGGTAATGGGGACACTGAAGCTTTCTTT. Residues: CSVEWGNGDTEAFF.

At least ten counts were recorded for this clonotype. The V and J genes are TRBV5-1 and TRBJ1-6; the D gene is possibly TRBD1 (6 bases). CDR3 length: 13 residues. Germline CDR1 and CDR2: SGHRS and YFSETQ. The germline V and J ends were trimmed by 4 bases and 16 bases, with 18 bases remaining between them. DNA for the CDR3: TGCGCCAGCAGCGGAGTACAGGGTCTTCAACTCCACTTT. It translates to CASSGVQGLQLHF. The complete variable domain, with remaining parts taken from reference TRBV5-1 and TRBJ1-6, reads KAGVTQTPRYLIKTRGQQVTLSCSPISGHRSVSWYQQTPGQGLQFLFEYFSETQRNKGNFPGRFSGRQFSNSRSEMNVSTLELGDSALYLCASSGVQGLQLHFGNGTRLTVT.

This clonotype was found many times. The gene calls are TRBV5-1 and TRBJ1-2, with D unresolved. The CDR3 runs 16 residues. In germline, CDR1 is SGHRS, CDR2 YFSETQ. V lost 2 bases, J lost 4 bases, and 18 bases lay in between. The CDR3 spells CASSFTGARVIYGYTF. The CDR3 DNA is TGCGCCAGCAGCTTTACGGGAGCCCGCGTTATCTATGGCTACACCTTC.